The clone carrying this T cell receptor beta chain was seen just once. This specimen belongs to a study of prognosis after radiotherapy for stage I lung cancer. Turning to the study itself: The study gave no patient concurrent therapy with stereotactic body radiotherapy. Four patients developed post-radiotherapy distant metastases at median 7 months; over 14 had no significant progression.

Two rounds of multiplex PCR amplified TCR beta CDR3 from genomic DNA. Every TRBV and TRBJ gene had its own specific primer in first-round PCR. TCRdb re-called the multiplex PCR reads through MiXCR, storing one row per CDR3 protein. The table includes 25,000 to 30,000 distinct CDR3 sequences, roughly 41% detected once. The length of the CDR3 is 13 residues. Germline V lookup: CDR1 MNHEY, CDR2 SMNVEV (reference sequence). Trimming cost V 6 bases and J 7 bases; bases outside gene matches: 4. The J gene is TRBJ2-2, the V gene TRBV27; 8 bases agree with TRBD1. Here the sequenced sample was PBMCs, taken before or after stereotactic body radiation therapy (not recorded which). The TCR sequence derives from a donor over 45 with non-small cell lung cancer. CDR3 sequence (DNA): TGTGCCAGCAGGCAGGGGGCGGTCGGGGAGCTGTTTTTT. It is translated as CASRQGAVGELFF.